Shown below are 16 T cell receptor beta chains from a single sample sequenced in a study of control samples from healthy donors and cancer patients. Some clones are missing from TCRdb's copy, which holds only in-frame ones; the method was immunoSEQ multiplex PCR. The data show about 150,000 clones, with around 90% seen just once and around 1.6% held by the top ten. Sequencing was carried out using blood. Receptor source: a man aged 18 to 29 in good health.

This clone was seen once. This chain uses TRBV18 with TRBJ1-2; perhaps TRBD1 as D (6 bases). CDR1 KGHSH and CDR2 LQKENI come from the germline V gene. The CDR3 loop spans 16 amino acids. V was shortened by 2 bases and J by 3 bases, with 16 bases between the two germline ends. The CDR3 here is CASSPLGGPRDYGYTF. The CDR3 DNA sequence: TGTGCCAGCTCACCATTGGGGGGGCCGCGGGACTATGGCTACACCTTC.

The chain joins TRBV3-1 (or the pseudogene TRBV3-2) to TRBJ2-3; 14 bases align to TRBD2. V shed 1 base, J shed 6 bases, and the junction held 15 bases outside the gene matches. This CDR3 spans 20 amino acids. Germline values: CDR1 LGHDT, CDR2 YNNKEL (reference sequence). The CDR3 region has the DNA TGTGCCAGCAGCCAAGGAGCCACGACTAGCGGGGGGGCTTCTCGGGATACGCAGTATTTT. Protein product: CASSQGATTSGGASRDTQYF.

The chain recombines TRBV28 with TRBJ1-6; tentative D call: TRBD1 (5 bases). This CDR3 comprises 17 residues. V lost 2 bases and J lost 4, with 15 bases in between. Germline CDR1 MDHEN, CDR2 SYDVKM. The CDR3 nucleotides are TGTGCCAGCAGTTTAGACTTCTCCGGGGGATATAATTCACCCCTCCACTTT. It is translated as CASSLDFSGGYNSPLHF.

The V and J genes are TRBV6-6 and TRBJ1-1; possible D gene TRBD1, 5 bases. Trimming stripped 6 bases from V and 0 bases from J, with 17 bases between. CDR1 and CDR2 from the germline V gene are MNHNY and SVGAGI (reference sequence). CDR3 length: 16 amino acids. The chain's CDR3 is CASRLGTRRLNTEAFF. The CDR3 nucleotides are TGTGCCAGCAGACTGGGGACTCGGCGGTTGAACACTGAAGCTTTCTTT.

This clone appeared once. The chain carries TRBV7-9 and TRBJ2-1, with D maybe TRBD1 (6 bases). This CDR3 comprises 14 residues. Germline V gene sequence: CDR1 SEHNR, CDR2 FQNEAQ (reference sequence). V shed 5 bases and J shed 1 base, with 9 bases lying between them. The CDR3 region has the DNA TGTGCCAGCAGCCTGGGGGCTTCCTACAATGAGCAGTTCTTC. Encoded protein: CASSLGASYNEQFF.

The rearrangement uses TRBV5-8 and TRBJ2-1; D perhaps matches TRBD2 (6 bases). The CDR3 has 14 residues. The germline V gene encodes CDR1 SGHTS and CDR2 YDEGEE. The ends were cut back, 4 bases at V and 6 bases at J, with 14 bases in the middle. The CDR3, as DNA: TGTGCCAGCAGCCGGGAAGGAGGGTCCAATGAGCAGTTCTTC. This translates into CASSREGGSNEQFF.

A few counts support this clone. The CDR3 loop reads CASSLEDSGIDTGELFF. CDR3 nucleotide sequence: TGTGCCAGCAGCCTTGAGGACAGTGGGATAGACACCGGGGAGCTGTTTTTT. The chain recombines TRBV21-1 with TRBJ2-2; TRBD1 was called by the table and not checked on the DNA. TRBV21-1 is reported as a pseudogene. The CDR3 totals 17 residues.

Regarding this clone: One end of the junction varies from germline; a read error may be responsible. The rearrangement joins TRBV4-3 to TRBJ2-2; unclear D gene. The CDR3 runs to 13 residues. Germline CDR1 is LGHNA and CDR2 is YSLEER. In nucleotides, the CDR3 is TGCGCCAGCAGACAAGCGAACACCGGGGAGCTGTTTTTT. It translates to CASRQANTGELFF.

J is TRBJ1-6 and V is TRBV5-6, with 9 bases matching TRBD1. CDR1 is SGHDT, CDR2 YYEEEE, per germline. The V segment lost 4 bases and the J segment 9 bases; nucleotides outside the gene matches: 11. The CDR3 runs to 16 residues. CDR3 in amino acids: CASSRLLGQGTSPLHF. CDR3 sequence (DNA): TGTGCCAGCAGCCGCCTTCTGGGACAGGGCACTTCACCCCTCCACTTT.

The V gene is TRBV18, the J gene TRBJ1-4; unclear D gene. Trimming pared 6 bases from V and 1 base from J, leaving 18 bases between. Germline loops: CDR1 KGHSH, CDR2 LQKENI. The CDR3 is 17 residues long. This chain's CDR3 is CASSPDGTDITNEKLFF. CDR3 nucleotides: TGTGCCAGCTCGCCAGACGGTACAGATATAACTAATGAAAAACTGTTTTTT.

The CDR3 spells CASSVDSSTDTQYF. The CDR3 DNA follows: TGTGCCAGCAGCGTAGACAGTAGCACAGATACGCAGTATTTT. This rearrangement joins TRBV9 to TRBJ2-3; D is undetermined. This CDR3 comprises 14 residues. The germline CDR1 and CDR2 sequences are SGDLS and YYNGEE. Trimming left V 0 bases short and J 0 bases short, with 5 bases between.

The genes are TRBV27 and TRBJ2-1; TRBD2 aligns across 7 bases. The CDR3 runs 13 residues. From germline, CDR1 is MNHEY and CDR2 SMNVEV (reference sequence). The junction had 5 bases not matched to a gene; V was cut back by 5 bases and J by 7 bases. In DNA, the CDR3 is TGTGCCAGCAGTACCGGGACTATTAATGAGCAGTTCTTC. Protein: CASSTGTINEQFF.

This clone appeared once. This chain uses TRBV24-1 with TRBJ2-2, with a possible D match to TRBD1 (6 bases). Germline V gene sequence: CDR1 KGHDR, CDR2 SFDVKD. This CDR3 contains 16 residues. Trimming removed 3 bases at V and 4 bases at J, with 14 bases between. CDR3 region: CATSDPLRGSTGELFF. CDR3 in DNA: TGTGCCACCAGTGATCCCCTAAGGGGGTCCACCGGGGAGCTGTTTTTT.

The chain uses TRBV10-2 and TRBJ2-1; TRBD1 matches at 7 bases. The trim removed 6 bases at V and 8 bases at J, leaving 10 bases unmatched. The CDR3 length is 14 residues. CDR1 is WSHSY and CDR2 is SAAADI in the germline V gene. This CDR3 reads CASRTRQGYDEQFF. In nucleotides, the CDR3 is TGCGCCAGCAGGACGCGACAGGGCTATGATGAGCAGTTCTTC.

This clone was seen only once. The chain combines TRBV28 with TRBJ2-7, with no clear D. The CDR3 is 11 amino acids. From germline, CDR1 is MDHEN and CDR2 SYDVKM. Trimming shortened V by 3 bases and J by 6 bases, and 6 bases separated the two germline ends. CDR3 coding DNA: TGTGCCAGCAGTTTTTATTCCGAGCAGTACTTC. Translated, it gives CASSFYSEQYF.

The sample holds one count of this clone. The chain uses TRBV3-1 (or the pseudogene TRBV3-2) and TRBJ2-3; 8 positions match TRBD2. The ends lost 4 bases at V and 3 bases at J; junction bases unmatched: 9. Germline V gene sequence: CDR1 LGHDT, CDR2 YNNKEL (reference sequence). CDR3 length: 16 amino acids. CDR3 sequence: CASSLTRGGRTDTQYF. As DNA, the CDR3 is TGTGCCAGCAGCCTTACGCGCGGGGGGCGGACAGATACGCAGTATTTT.